The sequence of this T cell receptor beta chain was determined in a study of T cell responses to AZD1222 COVID-19 vaccine. Turning to the study itself: Researchers grouped second doses given at about 4 or about 12 weeks into one pool. Study-level findings and limits: Across the whole spike, CD4 TCRs peaked at regions 160-218 and 743-854. Reportedly, nearly half the spike-specific TCRs target unmutated variant regions. Seropositive AZD1222 recipients at baseline numbered only five or six.

On this clone itself: As yet, its antigen is unknown.

Clones were read by immunoSEQ multiplex PCR, and TCRdb kept only the in-frame ones, dropping some. The data contain some 130,000 clones, 80% to 90% of them seen just once; the ten biggest clones take up about a fifth. V was pared by 7 bases and J by 2 bases, with 12 bases between. This CDR3 comprises 15 residues. Germline values: CDR1 MNHEY, CDR2 SMNVEV (reference sequence). The TCR was taken from an adult in good health. Sequences were derived from peripheral blood, sampled on day 0 of AZD1222 vaccination. The V and J genes are TRBV27 and TRBJ1-6; possible D gene TRBD1, 6 bases. CDR3 region: CASTSSGAYNSPLHF. The CDR3 DNA follows: TGTGCCAGCACTTCCTCAGGGGCCTATAATTCACCCCTCCACTTT.